One and the same sample provided the 5 T cell receptor beta chains below, sequenced in a study of cytomegalovirus exposure and HLA in healthy donors (dated by TCRdb to about 2017). Libraries were prepared through the immunoSEQ multiplex PCR assay. The multiplex PCR relied on a mix of 60 forward primers for TCR Vbeta segments and 13 reverse primers for TCR Jbeta segments. TCRdb carries this immuneACCESS record with in-frame sequences only. Its versions omit some clonotypes, under half of them owing to an unresolved V gene in the studies checked, with the rest unexplained. The sample table contains some 210,000 clones; only one count was recorded for about 87% of them. The top ten hold over 1% of the sample. The sample comprised PBMCs. The receptor source for this set is a man aged 30 to 45 in good health and CMV-seronegative.

V and J are TRBV2 and TRBJ1-4; TRBD1 matches 9 bases. CDR3 size: 14 residues. Germline V gives CDR1 SNHLY, CDR2 FYNNEI. Germline trimming cut 6 bases from V and 4 bases from J; bases unmatched to any gene: 3. CDR3 residues: CASRTGQGNEKLFF. The DNA of the CDR3 is TGTGCCAGCAGGACGGGACAGGGTAATGAAAAACTGTTTTTT.

This clone appeared a single time. The chain combines TRBV5-4 with TRBJ1-6, with D perhaps TRBD1 (5 bases). V was pared by 2 bases and J by 14 bases, with 17 bases between. From germline, CDR1 is SGHNT and CDR2 YYREEE (reference sequence). The CDR3 loop spans 14 amino acids. Written as DNA, the CDR3 is TGTGCCAGCAGCTTAAGGGGCCCTCCTTCCACCCTCCACTTT. Amino acids: CASSLRGPPSTLHF.

The chain links TRBV7-2 to TRBJ2-1; 10 positions agree with TRBD1. Trimming at V came to 5 bases and at J to 11 bases, leaving 3 bases not matched to a gene. This CDR3 is built from 12 residues. CDR1 is SGHTA and CDR2 is FQGNSA in the germline V gene. CDR3 residues: CASSRDRGKQFF. CDR3 DNA sequence: TGTGCCAGCAGCCGGGACAGGGGAAAGCAGTTCTTC. Variable domain in full (rest from reference TRBV7-2 and TRBJ2-1): GAGVSQSPSNKVTEKGKDVELRCDPISGHTALYWYRQSLGQGLEFLIYFQGNSAPDKSGLPSDRFSAERTGGSVSTLTIQRTQQEDSAVYLCASSRDRGKQFFGPGTRLTVL.

A remark on this clone: At one end the junction does not follow the germline gene, possibly because of a read error. This chain links TRBV4-3 with TRBJ2-5, with 9 nucleotides matching TRBD2. The CDR3 sequence is 15 residues long. Germline CDR1 is LGHNA and CDR2 is YSLEER. The CDR3 region has the DNA TGCGCCATCCAGCCAGCGGGGGGCTCACAAGAGGCCCAGTACTTC. Amino acids: CAIQPAGGSQEAQYF.

The chain uses TRBV6-6 and TRBJ1-1; D might be TRBD1 (6 bases). The CDR3 runs 14 residues. Deletions cut 5 bases from V and 3 bases from J, with 13 bases between. The germline V gene has CDR1 MNHNY and CDR2 SVGAGI (reference sequence). The CDR3 reads CASSQGQSYTEAFF. CDR3 DNA: TGTGCCAGCAGTCAAGGACAGTCGTACACTGAAGCTTTCTTT.